Detailed here is one TCR beta chain. This sample was taken from a study of blood T cells in healthy people across ages. Healthy Russian Caucasian donors spanned ages about 6 to 90 years. A second PCR, run for about 7 to 12 cycles, used a sample-barcoded 5' primer plus a J-beta primer mix. Each cDNA was tagged by a template-switch adaptor containing 12 random nucleotides. Each CDR3 protein is one row after TCRdb ran MiXCR on the 5' RACE reads. The sample lists about 1.8 million distinct CDR3 sequences, around 50% occurring once. The TCR was taken from a woman aged 40-49 years in good health. The sample was blood.

The CDR3 region is CASSSSGARSANSPLHF. The CDR3 DNA follows: TGCGCCAGCAGCTCCTCTGGGGCAAGATCGGCTAATTCACCCCTCCACTTT. This sequence joins TRBV5-1 and TRBJ1-6, with D perhaps TRBD1 (5 bases). The germline gives CDR1 SGHRS, CDR2 YFSETQ. With 3 bases removed from V and 6 bases from J, the gap between germline ends came to 19 bases. CDR3 length equals 17 residues.